Presented here are 10 T cell receptor beta chains from one specimen sequenced in a study of regulatory T cells in long-lasting Graves disease (dated by TCRdb to the early 2020s). The time point tag for this specimen amounts to: persistent/refractory GD, antithyroid drugs over 5 years with positive TRAb. For both TCR sequencing and RNA sequencing, RNA was extracted from PBMCs in TRIzol. Library prep was done by multiplex PCR. The run used an Illumina HiSeq 4000. iRepertoire HTBI primers and Arm-PCR amplification of CDR3 regions were used to construct TCR beta libraries. The public reads were run again by TCRdb, first through fastp at Q25 and then through MiXCR, and only productive beta chains were kept. Identical CDR3 proteins give one entry, which carries the most common genes and DNA. This sample is represented by 500,000 to 800,000 distinct CDR3 sequences; approximately 29% of them were singletons. Together, the top ten hold under 55% of the sample.

Here the sequenced sample was peripheral blood mononuclear cells (PBMCs), taken when the disease was refractory, from a patient treated with antithyroid drugs. Receptors were obtained from a female donor with Graves disease.

The chain links TRBV5-6 to TRBJ2-3, with 8 bases aligning to TRBD1. V dropped 2 bases and J dropped 0; count of bases not matched to a gene: 5. This CDR3 region has 16 residues. Germline CDR1 reads SGHDT; CDR2 reads YYEEEE. CDR3 region: CASSFGTGSSTDTQYF. CDR3 sequence (DNA): TGTGCCAGCAGCTTCGGGACAGGCTCTAGCACAGATACGCAGTATTTT. The whole variable domain, remainder taken from reference TRBV5-6 and TRBJ2-3, is DAGVTQSPTHLIKTRGQQVTLRCSPKSGHDTVSWYQQALGQGPQFIFQYYEEEERQRGNFPDRFSGHQFPNYSSELNVNALLLGDSALYLCASSFGTGSSTDTQYFGPGTRLTVL.

This clonotype was observed a few times. The V call is TRBV2, the J call TRBJ2-7; D is uncertain. Per the germline V gene, CDR1 is SNHLY and CDR2 is FYNNEI. There are 12 residues in the CDR3. V lost 5 bases and J lost 2, with 7 bases in between. CDR3 sequence: CASSSAAYEQYF. The CDR3 DNA reads TGTGCCAGCAGTTCAGCCGCCTACGAGCAGTACTTC.

This clonotype was detected many times. V usage is TRBV13 and J usage is TRBJ2-7; D might be TRBD1 or TRBD2, each matching 5 bases. This CDR3 has 19 amino acids. Germline V gives CDR1 PRHDT, CDR2 FYEKMQ (reference sequence). V dropped 5 bases and J dropped 0 bases, with 26 bases sitting between them. In DNA form, the CDR3 reads TGTGCCAGCAGCCCTACTCACCAAGGGACGGCTGATAACTCCTACGAGCAGTACTTC. Amino acid sequence: CASSPTHQGTADNSYEQYF.

The rearrangement joins TRBV5-1 to TRBJ1-2, with 8 bases matching TRBD1. The germline CDR1 and CDR2 sequences are SGHRS and YFSETQ. The CDR3 sequence is 16 residues long. J was trimmed by 7 bases and V by 0 bases; bases with no gene match: 11. The CDR3 region is CASSLEVRQGAFGYTF. For the CDR3, the DNA is TGCGCCAGCAGCTTGGAAGTTAGGCAGGGGGCATTTGGCTACACCTTC.

The chain is built from TRBV30 and TRBJ1-2, with TRBD1 as a possible D gene (6 bases). Germline CDR1 and CDR2: GTSNPN and SVGIG (reference sequence). V was cut by 2 bases and J by 4 bases, with 8 bases left in between. This CDR3 region has 12 residues. The CDR3: CAWSRGFYGYTF. CDR3 nucleotides: TGTGCCTGGAGTAGGGGGTTCTATGGCTACACCTTC.

This clonotype has only a few counts. The chain is built from TRBV3-1 and TRBJ2-7; TRBD2 matches 7 bases. This CDR3 is built from 15 residues. From germline, CDR1 is LGHDT and CDR2 YNNKEL (reference sequence). The V segment lost 7 bases and the J segment 3 bases; nucleotides outside the gene matches: 12. The CDR3: CASTTGLVPFYEQYF. CDR3 sequence (DNA): TGTGCCAGCACCACAGGACTAGTGCCATTCTACGAGCAGTACTTC.

This clonotype was seen just once. The chain combines TRBV20-1 with TRBJ2-3; 7 nucleotides agree with TRBD2. There are 15 residues in the CDR3. Germline V gives CDR1 DFQATT, CDR2 SNEGSKA (reference sequence). The V gene end was trimmed by 0 bases and the J gene end by 1 base; junction bases not matched to a gene: 4. The CDR3 DNA follows: TGCAGTGCTAGAGATCGCGGGAGTCGCACAGATACGCAGTATTTT. Encoded protein: CSARDRGSRTDTQYF.

This clonotype has only a few counts. J is TRBJ1-4 and V is TRBV6-2 or TRBV6-3; no definite D call. Germline V gene lookup returns CDR1 MNHEY and CDR2 SVGEGT. The CDR3 runs 15 residues. Trimming left V 2 bases short and J 0 bases short, with 7 bases between. The CDR3 here is CASSYGRSTNEKLFF. The CDR3 nucleotides are TGTGCCAGCAGTTACGGGCGTTCAACTAATGAAAAACTGTTTTTT.

This clonotype was counted only a few times. The V and J genes are TRBV6-2 or TRBV6-3 and TRBJ2-7; possibly TRBD1 for D (6 bases). The CDR3 totals 13 residues. CDR1 is MNHEY and CDR2 is SVGEGT in the germline V gene. The V gene lost 3 bases and the J gene lost 2 bases, with 8 bases spanning the gap. The CDR3 here is CASSYAGAYEQYF. The CDR3, as DNA: TGTGCCAGCAGTTATGCAGGGGCCTACGAGCAGTACTTC.

This clonotype was recorded a few times. V gene TRBV13 combines with J gene TRBJ2-5, with 8 nucleotides matching TRBD1. The germline V gene has CDR1 PRHDT and CDR2 FYEKMQ (reference sequence). The CDR3 contains 15 residues. Losses at the gene ends were 5 bases for V and 4 bases for J; bases not matched to a gene: 9. The CDR3: CASSTGGGLGETQYF. CDR3 sequence (DNA): TGTGCCAGCAGCACAGGGGGTGGTTTGGGAGAGACCCAGTACTTC.